This T cell receptor beta chain was documented in a study of shared clonotypes between healthy human individuals. Study-wide findings and caveats: It was the few donors that limited the genetic and exposure-history diversity represented.

Clones were read by immunoSEQ multiplex PCR, and TCRdb kept only the in-frame ones, dropping some. Of roughly 2.2 million clones in the sample, over 90% were seen once. On this clone: Antigen: not known.

The CDR3 is 14 amino acids. Per germline, CDR1 MNHNY and CDR2 SVGAGI (reference sequence). V lost 2 bases and J 0 bases, leaving 6 bases between the germline ends. The origin of this receptor is a man aged 18 to 30 in good health. Some clones in this sample may be carry-over from other donors' samples. The sequenced material came from naive CD4+ T cells from PBMCs. The subset: CD45RA+ positively selected. The chain joins TRBV6-6 to TRBJ2-3; unclear D gene. The chain's CDR3 is CASSYAASTDTQYF. CDR3 DNA sequence: TGTGCCAGCAGTTACGCGGCTAGCACAGATACGCAGTATTTT.